The clone carrying this T cell receptor (beta chain) came up many times. Antigen: not known. These data originate in a study of post-analysis software for immune sequencing data. Overall study results and limits: By F measure, samples from a shared preparation batch strongly co-clustered. There were roughly 5 TRBV segments more frequent in patients than controls, and TRBV5-6, TRBV5-1 and TRBV20-1 were among them.

Germline lookup yields CDR1 DFQATT and CDR2 SNEGSKA (reference sequence). The length of the CDR3 is 15 residues. V lost 4 bases and J lost 0; bases outside the gene matches: 5. Built from TCR beta cDNA, the libraries had unique molecular identifiers in them. TCRdb re-called the PCR reads through MiXCR, storing one row per CDR3 protein. The sample records 250,000 to 300,000 distinct CDR3 sequences, 36% being singletons. The TCR was taken from a girl aged 10 to 17 with multiple sclerosis. Sample: blood. The chain has TRBV20-1 and TRBJ2-1; TRBD2 matches at 8 bases. CDR3: CSATTSGSSYNEQFF. The DNA of the CDR3 is TGCAGTGCTACAACTAGCGGAAGCTCCTACAATGAGCAGTTCTTC.